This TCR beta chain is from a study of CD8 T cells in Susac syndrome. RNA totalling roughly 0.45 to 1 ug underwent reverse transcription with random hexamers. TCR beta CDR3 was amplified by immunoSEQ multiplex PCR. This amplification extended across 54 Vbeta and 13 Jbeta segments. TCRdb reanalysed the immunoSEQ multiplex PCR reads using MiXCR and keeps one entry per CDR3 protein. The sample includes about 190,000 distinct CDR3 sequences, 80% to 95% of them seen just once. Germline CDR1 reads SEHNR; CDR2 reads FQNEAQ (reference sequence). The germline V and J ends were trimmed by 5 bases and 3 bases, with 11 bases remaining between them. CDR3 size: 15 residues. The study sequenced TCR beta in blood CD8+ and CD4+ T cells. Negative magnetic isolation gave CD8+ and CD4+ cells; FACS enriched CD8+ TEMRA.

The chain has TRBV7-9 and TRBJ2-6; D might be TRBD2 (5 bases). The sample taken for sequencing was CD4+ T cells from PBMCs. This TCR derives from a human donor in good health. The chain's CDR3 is CASSPNGVGANVLTF. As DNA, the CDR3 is TGTGCCAGCAGCCCGAACGGGGTTGGGGCCAACGTCCTGACTTTC. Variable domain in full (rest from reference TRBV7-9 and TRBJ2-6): DTGVSQNPRHKITKRGQNVTFRCDPISEHNRLYWYRQTLGQGPEFLTYFQNEAQLEKSRLLSDRFSAERPKGSFSTLEIQRTEQGDSAMYLCASSPNGVGANVLTFGAGSRLTVL.